Following are 27 T cell receptor beta chains from one sample sequenced in a study of response to subunit inactivated influenza vaccine (dated by TCRdb to 2017 to 2018). Library preparation was by RT-PCR. The run used an Illumina HiSeq 2500. TCRdb took the public reads, trimmed them with fastp at Q25, ran MiXCR for clone calling and kept in-frame beta chains. Rows matching on CDR3 protein sequence are summarized as one entry with the most common DNA and genes. Present in this sample are under 550,000 distinct CDR3 sequences, approximately 7.1% of which were seen just once. Roughly 13% of the sample is in the top ten clones. This specimen was PBMCs from blood, taken less than 25 months after vaccination. The receptors were sampled from a man aged 50-75 years who received an inactivated influenza vaccine. Donor details come from another sample of the same person, matched by shared clones.

This clonotype has a count of ten or more. The rearrangement uses TRBV7-8 and TRBJ2-1; TRBD1 matches at 7 bases. From germline, CDR1 is SGHVS and CDR2 FQNEAQ. The CDR3 is made up of 15 amino acids. V lost 2 bases to trimming and J lost 4 bases; unmatched junction nucleotides: 5. The DNA of the CDR3 is TGTGCCAGCAGCTTAAGGGGACAGCCTTACAATGAGCAGTTCTTC. As protein: CASSLRGQPYNEQFF.

This clonotype was detected many times. The chain combines TRBV20-1 with TRBJ2-7; TRBD2 aligns across 7 bases. Germline V gene lookup returns CDR1 DFQATT and CDR2 SNEGSKA (reference sequence). This CDR3 has 15 residues. V shed 3 bases, J shed 5 bases, and the junction held 13 bases outside the gene matches. CDR3 amino acids: CSAREAGLSHDEQYF. As DNA, the CDR3 is TGCAGTGCTAGGGAAGCGGGACTCTCGCACGACGAGCAGTACTTC.

The chain recombines TRBV5-1 with TRBJ2-3; 8 bases line up with TRBD1. The CDR3 extends over 16 amino acids. J was trimmed by 1 base and V by 0 bases; bases with no gene match: 4. The germline V gene has CDR1 SGHRS and CDR2 YFSETQ. Here the CDR3 DNA reads TGCGCCAGCAGCTTGGGGACAGGGCCCCGCACAGATACGCAGTATTTT. This codes for CASSLGTGPRTDTQYF. The variable domain in full, completed from reference TRBV5-1 and TRBJ2-3, reads KAGVTQTPRYLIKTRGQQVTLSCSPISGHRSVSWYQQTPGQGLQFLFEYFSETQRNKGNFPGRFSGRQFSNSRSEMNVSTLELGDSALYLCASSLGTGPRTDTQYFGPGTRLTVL.

This clonotype has more than one count but fewer than ten. This chain connects TRBV7-2 to TRBJ2-1; no clear D gene. The CDR3 has 14 residues. V was pared by 0 bases and J by 4 bases, with 7 bases between. Germline V gene sequence: CDR1 SGHTA, CDR2 FQGNSA. The CDR3 here is CASSLAGIYNEQFF. CDR3 in DNA: TGTGCCAGCAGCTTAGCGGGGATTTACAATGAGCAGTTCTTC.

The table lists this clonotype with many counts. The chain uses TRBV7-2 and TRBJ1-1; no firm D call. The length of the CDR3 is 17 residues. Germline-derived CDR1 and CDR2 are SGHTA and FQGNSA. Trimming removed 0 bases from V and 0 bases from J, with 14 bases in between. The CDR3 reads CASSLATRPGLNTEAFF. The CDR3, as DNA: TGTGCCAGCAGCTTAGCGACCCGTCCCGGATTGAACACTGAAGCTTTCTTT. Using reference TRBV7-2 and TRBJ1-1 for the parts outside the CDR3, the full variable domain is GAGVSQSPSNKVTEKGKDVELRCDPISGHTALYWYRQSLGQGLEFLIYFQGNSAPDKSGLPSDRFSAERTGGSVSTLTIQRTQQEDSAVYLCASSLATRPGLNTEAFFGQGTRLTVV.

This sequence joins TRBV28 and TRBJ2-7; 10 bases align to TRBD1. CDR1 is MDHEN and CDR2 is SYDVKM in the germline V gene. The CDR3 extends over 12 amino acids. V shed 9 bases and J 6 bases; nucleotides not matched to a gene: 5. In DNA, the CDR3 is TGTGCCAGTTGGGACAGGGGTTCCGAGCAGTACTTC. Encoded protein: CASWDRGSEQYF.

This clonotype occurred many times. The J gene is TRBJ2-7, the V gene TRBV20-1, with TRBD2 matching 11 bases. The CDR3 length is 16 residues. Germline CDR1 is DFQATT and CDR2 is SNEGSKA (reference sequence). With V trimmed by 6 bases and J by 6 bases, 16 bases remained unmatched. This CDR3 is CSANTHILAGVREQYF. CDR3 bases: TGCAGTGCAAACACTCATATACTAGCGGGAGTGCGCGAGCAGTACTTC.

The chain carries TRBV20-1 and TRBJ2-1; 11 bases are shared with TRBD2. The CDR3 sequence is 14 residues long. V shed 1 base and J 14 bases; nucleotides not matched to a gene: 10. Germline V gene data show CDR1 as DFQATT and CDR2 as SNEGSKA (reference sequence). The CDR3 DNA is TGCAGTGCTAGAGCGGGACTAGCGGCCAACGCCGAGTTCTTC. This encodes CSARAGLAANAEFF.

There are a few counts of this clonotype. This rearrangement joins TRBV11-2 to TRBJ2-7; 14 bases agree with TRBD2. The V segment lost 0 bases and the J segment 3 bases; nucleotides outside the gene matches: 10. This CDR3 has 19 amino acids. From germline, CDR1 is SGHAT and CDR2 FQNNGV. The CDR3 loop is CASSLDRLAGGPAGYEQYF. The CDR3 DNA reads TGTGCCAGCAGCTTAGACAGACTAGCGGGAGGGCCCGCGGGCTACGAGCAGTACTTC. Combining the CDR3 with reference TRBV11-2 and TRBJ2-7 gives the whole variable domain EAGVAQSPRYKIIEKRQSVAFWCNPISGHATLYWYQQILGQGPKLLIQFQNNGVVDDSQLPKDRFSAERLKGVDSTLKIQPAKLEDSAVYLCASSLDRLAGGPAGYEQYFGPGTRLTVT.

This clonotype was detected a few times. The chain carries TRBV11-2 and TRBJ1-4, with D possibly being TRBD1 (6 bases). This CDR3 spans 14 amino acids. CDR1 and CDR2 from the germline V gene are SGHAT and FQNNGV. With 5 bases removed from V and 8 bases from J, the gap between germline ends came to 15 bases. CDR3 sequence: CASSPTGLLEKLFF. In DNA form, the CDR3 reads TGTGCCAGCAGCCCCACAGGGCTGTTAGAAAAACTGTTTTTT.

This rearrangement joins TRBV30 to TRBJ2-7; TRBD1 aligns across 9 bases. J was trimmed by 5 bases and V by 2 bases; bases with no gene match: 7. The CDR3 has 14 residues. Germline values: CDR1 GTSNPN, CDR2 SVGIG (reference sequence). This CDR3 reads CAWSPGQGFHEQYF. CDR3 DNA: TGTGCCTGGAGTCCGGGACAGGGTTTCCACGAGCAGTACTTC.

The chain couples TRBV5-1 to TRBJ2-5, with D unresolved. In germline, CDR1 is SGHRS, CDR2 YFSETQ. The CDR3 spans 11 residues. V shed 7 bases and J shed 3 bases, with 7 bases lying between them. CDR3 residues: CASRIEETQYF. CDR3 bases: TGCGCCAGCCGGATTGAAGAGACCCAGTACTTC.

This clonotype was counted at least ten times. The chain carries TRBV7-6 and TRBJ2-5, with D unclear. The germline V and J ends were trimmed by 5 bases and 1 base, with 5 bases remaining between them. This CDR3 has 12 residues. Germline V gives CDR1 SGHVS, CDR2 FNYEAQ. The CDR3 is CASSALQETQYF. DNA for the CDR3: TGTGCCAGCAGCGCCCTCCAAGAGACCCAGTACTTC.

This clonotype was counted a few times. CDR3 sequence (DNA): TGTGCCAGCAGCTTAGGGAGCGGGGAATGGTACAATGAGCAGTTCTTC. It codes for CASSLGSGEWYNEQFF. This sequence joins TRBV7-2 and TRBJ2-1, with TRBD2 matching 7 bases. The CDR3 loop spans 16 amino acids. Germline trimming cut 1 base from V and 4 bases from J; bases unmatched to any gene: 7. Germline V gene data show CDR1 as SGHTA and CDR2 as FQGNSA.

The table lists this clonotype with a few counts. The chain uses TRBV10-3 and TRBJ2-3; 9 nucleotides line up with TRBD1. V dropped 4 bases and J dropped 6; count of bases not matched to a gene: 8. The CDR3 is made up of 15 amino acids. Germline V gives CDR1 ENHRY, CDR2 SYGVKD. The CDR3 DNA follows: TGTGCCATCAGTGGGGGGGACAGGGTTGTTGATACGCAGTATTTT. Residues: CAISGGDRVVDTQYF.

A few counts support this clonotype. V gene TRBV20-1 combines with J gene TRBJ2-3, with TRBD2 as a possible D gene (5 bases). V was shortened by 5 bases and J by 2 bases, with 14 bases between the two germline ends. CDR3 size: 14 residues. CDR1 and CDR2 from the germline V gene are DFQATT and SNEGSKA (reference sequence). The CDR3 DNA is TGCAGTGCTTCTGCGCACGGGGTCACAGATACGCAGTATTTT. Translating gives CSASAHGVTDTQYF.

The J gene is TRBJ2-5, the V gene TRBV4-1; no clear D gene. CDR1 MGHRA and CDR2 YSYEKL come from the germline V gene. There are 14 residues in the CDR3. V was shortened by 3 bases and J by 3 bases, with 11 bases between the two germline ends. In DNA form, the CDR3 reads TGCGCCAGCAGCCAGGGAAGGACCAAAGAGACCCAGTACTTC. Translation: CASSQGRTKETQYF.

In this sample, this clonotype turned up a few times. The chain joins TRBV24-1 to TRBJ2-5; 10 bases fit TRBD1. CDR1 and CDR2 (germline): KGHDR, SFDVKD. The CDR3 length is 13 residues. The trim removed 9 bases at V and 5 bases at J, leaving 5 bases unmatched. The CDR3 reads CATGGQGWETQYF. CDR3 nucleotide sequence: TGTGCCACCGGGGGACAGGGGTGGGAGACCCAGTACTTC.

This clonotype has at least ten counts. This chain links TRBV6-2 or TRBV6-3 with TRBJ2-5; 7 bases are shared with TRBD1. The CDR3 is 13 residues long. V trimming: 7 bases; J trimming: 3 bases; junction bases outside the gene matches: 5. Germline CDR1 MNHEY, CDR2 SVGEGT. Here the CDR3 DNA reads TGTGCCAGCAATGACAGGGCTGAAGAGACCCAGTACTTC. Encoded protein: CASNDRAEETQYF.

This clonotype was found a few times. V is TRBV28 and J is TRBJ1-4; 7 nucleotides align to TRBD1. Germline V lookup: CDR1 MDHEN, CDR2 SYDVKM. Unmatched junction bases numbered 5, after V lost 6 bases and J lost 7 bases. This CDR3 has 13 amino acids. CDR3 coding DNA: TGTGCCAGCAGGTGGAACAGGGGTGAAAAACTGTTTTTT. Its protein product is CASRWNRGEKLFF.

Written as DNA, the CDR3 is TGCGCCAGCAGTGTCTACGGTGACCATAGCAATCAGCCCCAGCATTTT. Encoded protein: CASSVYGDHSNQPQHF. The V and J genes are TRBV10-2 and TRBJ1-5; no clear D gene. The ends were cut back, 4 bases at V and 0 bases at J, with 13 bases in the middle. The CDR3 consists of 16 residues. CDR1 is WSHSY and CDR2 is SAAADI in the germline V gene.

This clonotype was seen only a few times. The chain carries TRBV24-1 and TRBJ2-1; weak D call: TRBD1 (5 bases). This CDR3 contains 16 residues. CDR1 is KGHDR and CDR2 is SFDVKD in the germline V gene. Deletions cut 3 bases from V and 0 bases from J, with 11 bases between. The CDR3, as DNA: TGTGCCACCAGTGATGGGGCCGCGAGCTCCTACAATGAGCAGTTCTTC. It translates to CATSDGAASSYNEQFF.

The chain links TRBV7-3 to TRBJ2-7; no definite D call. Germline V lookup: CDR1 SGHTA, CDR2 FQGTGA. The CDR3 consists of 11 residues. The V end was cut by 8 bases, the J end by 4 bases, with 9 bases between. The DNA for the CDR3 is TGTGCCAGCGGCCCCCGTTACGAGCAGTACTTC. Translation gives CASGPRYEQYF.

The rearrangement joins TRBV6-2 or TRBV6-3 to TRBJ2-7, with TRBD1 matching over 7 bases. Germline V gene sequence: CDR1 MNHEY, CDR2 SVGEGT. Losses at the gene ends were 2 bases for V and 3 bases for J; bases not matched to a gene: 4. This CDR3 is 14 amino acids long. CDR3 amino acids: CASSYQTGLYEQYF. Written as DNA, the CDR3 is TGTGCCAGCAGTTACCAGACAGGGCTCTACGAGCAGTACTTC.

As for this clonotype: A single base separates this from a much larger clone, so it may be a read error. The J gene is TRBJ2-1, the V gene TRBV28; TRBD2 aligns across 8 bases. Per germline, CDR1 MDHEN and CDR2 SYDVKM. The CDR3 consists of 14 residues. The trim removed 7 bases at V and 6 bases at J, leaving 8 bases unmatched. The CDR3 DNA sequence: TGTGCCAGCACGGGACTAGAGGGGGTCAATGAGCAGTTCTTC. Its translation: CASTGLEGVNEQFF.

The chain uses TRBV6-1 and TRBJ2-1, with 9 bases lining up with TRBD1. J gave up 9 bases and V 7 bases, and 7 bases lay outside the gene matches. Germline V gene data show CDR1 as MNHNS and CDR2 as SASEGT. The CDR3 runs 13 residues. CDR3 nucleotides: TGTGCCAGCACGGGGACAGGGAAATCTGAGCAGTTCTTC. Translated: CASTGTGKSEQFF.

The V call is TRBV20-1, the J call TRBJ2-1, with a possible D match to TRBD2 (6 bases). V lost 3 bases and J 7 bases, leaving 10 bases between the germline ends. The CDR3 is 12 amino acids. The germline gives CDR1 DFQATT, CDR2 SNEGSKA (reference sequence). The DNA for the CDR3 is TGCAGTGCTAGGCGGGAACCGAATGAGCAGTTCTTC. This codes for CSARREPNEQFF.